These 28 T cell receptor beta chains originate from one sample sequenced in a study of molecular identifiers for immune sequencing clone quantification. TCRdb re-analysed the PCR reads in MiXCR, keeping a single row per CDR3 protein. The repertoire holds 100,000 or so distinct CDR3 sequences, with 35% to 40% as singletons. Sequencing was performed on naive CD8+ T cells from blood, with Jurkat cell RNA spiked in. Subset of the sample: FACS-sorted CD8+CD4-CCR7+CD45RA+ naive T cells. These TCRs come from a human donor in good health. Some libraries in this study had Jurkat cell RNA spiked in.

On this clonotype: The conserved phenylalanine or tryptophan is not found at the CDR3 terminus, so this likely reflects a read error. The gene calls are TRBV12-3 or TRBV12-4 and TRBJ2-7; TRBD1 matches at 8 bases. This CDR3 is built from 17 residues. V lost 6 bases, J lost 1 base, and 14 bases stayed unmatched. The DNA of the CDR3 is TGTGCCAGCAGCCCTGTCGGGACAGGTGCGGGTTCCTACGAGCAGTACTCC. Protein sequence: CASSPVGTGAGSYEQYS.

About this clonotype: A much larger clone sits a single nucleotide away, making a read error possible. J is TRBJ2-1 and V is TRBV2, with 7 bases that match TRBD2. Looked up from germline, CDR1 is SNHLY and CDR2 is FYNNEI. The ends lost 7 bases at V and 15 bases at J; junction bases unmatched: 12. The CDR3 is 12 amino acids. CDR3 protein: CASNSLAGVRFF. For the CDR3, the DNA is TGTGCCAGCAATAGCCTGGCGGGGGTCCGGTTCTTC. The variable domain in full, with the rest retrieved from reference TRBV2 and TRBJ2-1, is EPEVTQTPSHQVTQMGQEVILRCVPISNHLYFYWYRQILGQKVEFLVSFYNNEISEKSEIFDDQFSVERPDGSNFTLKIRSTKLEDSAMYFCASNSLAGVRFFGPGTRLTVL.

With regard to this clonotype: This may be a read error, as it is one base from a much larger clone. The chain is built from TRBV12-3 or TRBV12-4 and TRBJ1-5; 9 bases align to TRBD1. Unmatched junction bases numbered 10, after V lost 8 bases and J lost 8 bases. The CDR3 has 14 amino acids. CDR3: CASCWGQGEKPQHF. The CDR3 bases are TGTGCCAGCTGTTGGGGACAGGGAGAGAAGCCCCAGCATTTT.

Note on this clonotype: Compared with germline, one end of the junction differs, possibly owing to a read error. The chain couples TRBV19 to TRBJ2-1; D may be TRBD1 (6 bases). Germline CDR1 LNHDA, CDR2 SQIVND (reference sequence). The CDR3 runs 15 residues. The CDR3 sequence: CASSSGQSSYNAQFF. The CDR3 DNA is TGTGCCAGTAGCTCGGGACAAAGCTCCTACAATGCGCAGTTCTTC. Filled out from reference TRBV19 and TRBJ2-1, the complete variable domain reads DGGITQSPKYLFRKEGQNVTLSCEQNLNHDAMYWYRQDPGQGLRLIYYSQIVNDFQKGDIAEGYSVSREKKESFPLTVTSAQKNPTAFYLCASSSGQSSYNAQFFGPGTRLTVL.

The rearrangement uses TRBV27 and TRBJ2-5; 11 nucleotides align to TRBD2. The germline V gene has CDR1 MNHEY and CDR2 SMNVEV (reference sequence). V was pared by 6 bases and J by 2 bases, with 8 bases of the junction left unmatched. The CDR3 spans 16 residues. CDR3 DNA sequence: TGTGCCAGCAGCCGGAGACTAGCGGGGTTTCAAGAGACCCAGTACTTC. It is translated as CASSRRLAGFQETQYF.

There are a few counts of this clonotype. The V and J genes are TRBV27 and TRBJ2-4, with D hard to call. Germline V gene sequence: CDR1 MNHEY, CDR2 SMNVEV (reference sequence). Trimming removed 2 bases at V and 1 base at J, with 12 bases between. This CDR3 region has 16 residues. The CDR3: CASSLIGRAAKNIQYF. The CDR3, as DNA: TGTGCCAGCAGTTTAATAGGTCGGGCGGCCAAAAACATTCAGTACTTC.

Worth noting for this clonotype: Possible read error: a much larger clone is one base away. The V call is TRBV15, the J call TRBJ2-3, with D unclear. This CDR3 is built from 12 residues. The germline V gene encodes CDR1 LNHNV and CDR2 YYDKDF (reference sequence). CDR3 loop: CATSRGADSQYF. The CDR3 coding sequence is TGTGCCACCAGCAGAGGTGCAGATTCGCAGTATTTT.

CDR3 sequence: CASSEIGGAGELFF. The DNA for the CDR3 is TGTGCCAGCAGTGAAATCGGGGGGGCCGGGGAGCTGTTTTTT. The chain couples TRBV6-4 to TRBJ2-2; 8 bases fit TRBD2. This CDR3 has 14 residues. Trimming cost V 3 bases and J 6 bases; bases outside gene matches: 3. CDR1 and CDR2 from the germline V gene are MRHNA and SNTAGT.

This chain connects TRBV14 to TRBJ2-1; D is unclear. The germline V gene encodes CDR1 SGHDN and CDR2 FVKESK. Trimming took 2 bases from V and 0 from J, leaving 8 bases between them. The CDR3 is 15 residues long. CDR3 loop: CASSQFQSSYNEQFF. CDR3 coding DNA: TGTGCCAGCAGCCAATTCCAGAGCTCCTACAATGAGCAGTTCTTC.

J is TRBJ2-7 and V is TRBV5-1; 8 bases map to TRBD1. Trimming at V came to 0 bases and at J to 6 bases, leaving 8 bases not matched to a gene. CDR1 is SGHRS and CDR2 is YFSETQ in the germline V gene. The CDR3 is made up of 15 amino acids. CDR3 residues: CASSLAPTGDLEQYF. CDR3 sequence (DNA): TGCGCCAGCAGCTTGGCCCCGACAGGGGATCTCGAGCAGTACTTC.

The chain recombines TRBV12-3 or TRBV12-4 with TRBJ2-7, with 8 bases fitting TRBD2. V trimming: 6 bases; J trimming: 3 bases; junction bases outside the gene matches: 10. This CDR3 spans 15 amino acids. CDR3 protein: CASSLSSGLGYEQYF. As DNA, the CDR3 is TGTGCCAGCAGCCTTAGTTCGGGACTAGGCTACGAGCAGTACTTC.

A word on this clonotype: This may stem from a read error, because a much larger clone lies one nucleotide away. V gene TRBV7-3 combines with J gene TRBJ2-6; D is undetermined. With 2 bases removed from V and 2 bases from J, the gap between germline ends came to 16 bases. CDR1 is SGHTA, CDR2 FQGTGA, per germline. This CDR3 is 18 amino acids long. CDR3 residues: CASSLFGVADPGANVLTF. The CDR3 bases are TGTGCCAGCAGCTTATTCGGCGTCGCGGACCCTGGGGCCAACGTCCTGACTTTC.

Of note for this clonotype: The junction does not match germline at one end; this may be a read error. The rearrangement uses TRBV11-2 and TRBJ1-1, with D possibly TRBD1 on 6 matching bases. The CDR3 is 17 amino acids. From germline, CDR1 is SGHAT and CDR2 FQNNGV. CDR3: CASSIRGRGTMSTEAYF. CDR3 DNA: TGTGCCAGCAGCATCCGGGGGAGGGGGACAATGAGCACTGAAGCTTACTTT. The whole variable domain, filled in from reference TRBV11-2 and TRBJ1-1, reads EAGVAQSPRYKIIEKRQSVAFWCNPISGHATLYWYQQILGQGPKLLIQFQNNGVVDDSQLPKDRFSAERLKGVDSTLKIQPAKLEDSAVYLCASSIRGRGTMSTEAYFGQGTRLTVV.

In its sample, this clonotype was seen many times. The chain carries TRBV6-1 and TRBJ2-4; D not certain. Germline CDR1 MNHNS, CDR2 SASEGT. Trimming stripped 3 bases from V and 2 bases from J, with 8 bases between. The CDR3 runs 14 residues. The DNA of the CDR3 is TGTGCCAGCAGTGATGTACAAACCAAAAACATTCAGTACTTC. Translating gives CASSDVQTKNIQYF.

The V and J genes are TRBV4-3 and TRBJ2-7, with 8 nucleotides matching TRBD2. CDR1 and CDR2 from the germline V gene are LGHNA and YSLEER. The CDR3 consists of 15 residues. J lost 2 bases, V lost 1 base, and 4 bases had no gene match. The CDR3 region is CASSQVRAGAYEQYF. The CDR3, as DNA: TGCGCCAGCAGCCAAGTACGAGCGGGGGCCTACGAGCAGTACTTC.

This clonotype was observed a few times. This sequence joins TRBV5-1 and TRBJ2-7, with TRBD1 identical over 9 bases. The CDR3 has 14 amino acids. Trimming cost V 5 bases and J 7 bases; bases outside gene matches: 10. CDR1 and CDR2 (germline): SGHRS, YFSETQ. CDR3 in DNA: TGCGCCAGCAGACCAGGACAGGGGTTAAATGAGCAGTACTTC. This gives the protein CASRPGQGLNEQYF.

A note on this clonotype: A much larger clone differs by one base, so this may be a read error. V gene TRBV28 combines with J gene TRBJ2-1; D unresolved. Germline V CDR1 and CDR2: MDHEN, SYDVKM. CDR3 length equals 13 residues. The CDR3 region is CASSPGPSNEQIF. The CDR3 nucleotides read TGTGCCAGCAGTCCGGGTCCATCCAATGAGCAGATCTTC.

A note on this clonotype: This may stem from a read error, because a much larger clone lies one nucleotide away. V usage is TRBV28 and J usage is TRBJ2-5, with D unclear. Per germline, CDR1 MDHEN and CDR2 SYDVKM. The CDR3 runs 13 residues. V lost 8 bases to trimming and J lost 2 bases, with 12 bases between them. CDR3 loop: CASCEAEQETQYF. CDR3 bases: TGTGCCAGCTGCGAGGCGGAGCAAGAGACCCAGTACTTC.

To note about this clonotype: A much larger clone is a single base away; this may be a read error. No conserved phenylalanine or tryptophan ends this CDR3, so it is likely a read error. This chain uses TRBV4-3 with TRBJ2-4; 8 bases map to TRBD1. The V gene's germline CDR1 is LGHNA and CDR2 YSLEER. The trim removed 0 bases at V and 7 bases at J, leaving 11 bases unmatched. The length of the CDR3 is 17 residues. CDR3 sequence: CASSQDRTGPVGNIQYI. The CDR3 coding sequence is TGCGCCAGCAGCCAAGATAGGACAGGGCCAGTGGGGAACATTCAGTACATC.

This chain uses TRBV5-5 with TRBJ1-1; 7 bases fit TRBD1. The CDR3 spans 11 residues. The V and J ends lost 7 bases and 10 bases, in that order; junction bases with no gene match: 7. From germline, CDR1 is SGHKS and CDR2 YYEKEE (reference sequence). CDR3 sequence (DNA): TGTGCCAGCCTCTCACAGGGGCGAGCTTTCTTT. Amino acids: CASLSQGRAFF.

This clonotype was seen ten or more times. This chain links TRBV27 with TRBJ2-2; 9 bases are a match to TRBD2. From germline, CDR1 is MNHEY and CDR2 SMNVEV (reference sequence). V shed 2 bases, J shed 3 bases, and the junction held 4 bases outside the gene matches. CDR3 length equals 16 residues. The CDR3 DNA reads TGTGCCAGCAGTTTAATACTAGCGGGTTACACCGGGGAGCTGTTTTTT. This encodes CASSLILAGYTGELFF.

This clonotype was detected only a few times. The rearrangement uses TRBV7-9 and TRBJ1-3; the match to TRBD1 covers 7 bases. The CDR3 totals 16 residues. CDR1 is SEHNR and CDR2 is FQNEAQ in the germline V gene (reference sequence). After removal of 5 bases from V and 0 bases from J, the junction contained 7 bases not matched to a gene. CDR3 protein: CASSINRGVSGNTIYF. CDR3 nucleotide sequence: TGTGCCAGCAGCATAAACAGGGGAGTCTCTGGAAACACCATATATTTT.

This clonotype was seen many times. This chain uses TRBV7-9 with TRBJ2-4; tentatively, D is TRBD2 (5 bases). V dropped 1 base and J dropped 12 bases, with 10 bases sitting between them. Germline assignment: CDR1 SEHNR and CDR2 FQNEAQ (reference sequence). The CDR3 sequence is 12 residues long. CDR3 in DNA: TGTGCCAGCAGCTTAGGTTTGGGAGCTCAGTACTTC. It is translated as CASSLGLGAQYF.

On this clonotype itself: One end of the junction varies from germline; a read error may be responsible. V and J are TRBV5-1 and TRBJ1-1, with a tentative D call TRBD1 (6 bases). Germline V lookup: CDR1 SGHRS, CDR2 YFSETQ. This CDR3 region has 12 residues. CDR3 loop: CSSSLVGGEAFF. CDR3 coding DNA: TGCTCCAGCAGCTTGGTAGGGGGTGAAGCTTTCTTT.

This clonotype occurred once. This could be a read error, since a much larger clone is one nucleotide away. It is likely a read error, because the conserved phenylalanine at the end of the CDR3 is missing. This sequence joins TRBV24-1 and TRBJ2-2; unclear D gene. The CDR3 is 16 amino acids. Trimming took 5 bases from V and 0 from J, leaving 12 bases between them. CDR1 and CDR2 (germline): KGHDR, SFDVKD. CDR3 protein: CATSGRRGPNTGELFI. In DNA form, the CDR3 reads TGTGCCACCAGTGGCCGTCGAGGACCGAACACCGGGGAGCTGTTTATT.

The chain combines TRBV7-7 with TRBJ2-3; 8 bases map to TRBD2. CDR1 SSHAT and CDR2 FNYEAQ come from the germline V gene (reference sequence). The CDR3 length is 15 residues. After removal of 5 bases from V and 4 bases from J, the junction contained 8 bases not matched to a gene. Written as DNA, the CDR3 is TGTGCCAGCAGCCGACTTGGCGGGAGGCCAGATACGCAGTATTTT. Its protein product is CASSRLGGRPDTQYF.

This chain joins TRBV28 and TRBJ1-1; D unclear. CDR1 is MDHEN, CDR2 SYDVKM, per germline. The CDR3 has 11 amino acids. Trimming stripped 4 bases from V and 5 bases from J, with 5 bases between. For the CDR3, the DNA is TGTGCCAGCAGTTGGTGGACTGAAGCTTTCTTT. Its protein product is CASSWWTEAFF.

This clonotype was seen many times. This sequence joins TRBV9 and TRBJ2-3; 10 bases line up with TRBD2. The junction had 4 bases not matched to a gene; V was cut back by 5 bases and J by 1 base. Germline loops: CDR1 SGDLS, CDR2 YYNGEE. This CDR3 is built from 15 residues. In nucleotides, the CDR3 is TGTGCCAGCAGTCTTCTAGCGGGAGGCACAGATACGCAGTATTTT. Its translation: CASSLLAGGTDTQYF.